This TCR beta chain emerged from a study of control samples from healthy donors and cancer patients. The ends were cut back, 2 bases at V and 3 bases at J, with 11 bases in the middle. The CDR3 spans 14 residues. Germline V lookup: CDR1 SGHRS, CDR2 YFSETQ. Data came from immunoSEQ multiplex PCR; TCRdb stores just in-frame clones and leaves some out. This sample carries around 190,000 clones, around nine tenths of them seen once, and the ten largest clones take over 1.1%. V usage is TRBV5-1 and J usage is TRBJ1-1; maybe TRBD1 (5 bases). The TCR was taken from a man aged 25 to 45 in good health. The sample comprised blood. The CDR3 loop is CASSFAGSDTEAFF. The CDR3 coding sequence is TGCGCCAGCAGCTTTGCAGGGTCGGACACTGAAGCTTTCTTT.